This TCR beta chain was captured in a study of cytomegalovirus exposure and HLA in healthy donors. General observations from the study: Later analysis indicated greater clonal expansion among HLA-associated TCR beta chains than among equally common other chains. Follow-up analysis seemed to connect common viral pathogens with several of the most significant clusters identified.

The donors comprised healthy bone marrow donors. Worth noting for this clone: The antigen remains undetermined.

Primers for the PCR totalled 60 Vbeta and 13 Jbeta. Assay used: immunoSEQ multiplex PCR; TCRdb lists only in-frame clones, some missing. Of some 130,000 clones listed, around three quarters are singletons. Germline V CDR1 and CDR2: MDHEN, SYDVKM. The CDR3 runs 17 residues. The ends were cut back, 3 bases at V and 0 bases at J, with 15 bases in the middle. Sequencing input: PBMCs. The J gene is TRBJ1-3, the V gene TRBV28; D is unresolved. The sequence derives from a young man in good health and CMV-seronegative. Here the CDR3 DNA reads TGTGCCAGCAGTTTGCGGGCCGGATCCTACTCTGGAAACACCATATATTTT. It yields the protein CASSLRAGSYSGNTIYF.